The 21 T cell receptor beta chains reported below all come from one sample, sequenced in a study of T cell clonality in common variable immunodeficiency. Here immunoSEQ multiplex PCR was the method, and the copy in TCRdb shows in-frame clones only, minus some. In total the sample includes around 40,000 clones, none of them seen once. Sequenced input: peripheral blood mononuclear cells. These receptors all come from a person between 18 and 69 years old in good health.

Many counts were recorded for this clone. The CDR3 end falls 3 residues outside the read, so it is completed with the germline J gene. The chain combines TRBV7-6 with TRBJ1-1; 9 nucleotides agree with TRBD1. Germline trimming cut 5 bases from V and 4 bases from J; bases unmatched to any gene: 5. The CDR3 has 14 residues. Looked up from germline, CDR1 is SGHVS and CDR2 is FNYEAQ. The DNA read from the CDR3 is TGTGCCAGCAGCCCACAGGGGGCGAGCACTGAA. Amino acids: CASSPQGASTE. The entire CDR3 protein reads CASSPQGASTEAFF.

The CDR3 bases that were read are TGCGCCAGCAGCCCATACGGGCTAGCGGGACCCAATGAG. It codes for CASSPYGLAGPNE. The full CDR3 is CASSPYGLAGPNEQFF. The chain joins TRBV5-1 to TRBJ2-1; 9 bases fit TRBD2. With the read ending 3 residues before the CDR3 end, the germline J gene is used to fill in that end. J was trimmed by 6 bases and V by 4 bases; bases with no gene match: 11. Germline CDR1 and CDR2: SGHRS and YFSETQ. This CDR3 region has 16 residues.

This clone was counted at least ten times. The sequence runs out 3 residues before the end of the CDR3; the remainder is reconstructed from the germline J gene. This chain uses TRBV7-9 with TRBJ1-5; a possible D gene is TRBD1 (5 bases). The CDR3 runs to 14 residues. Between the trimmed V and J ends, which lost 1 base and 3 bases, there was a span of 7 bases. Germline V lookup: CDR1 SEHNR, CDR2 FQNEAQ (reference sequence). This CDR3 is CASSLGGANQPQHF. The CDR3 bases that were read are TGTGCCAGCAGCTTAGGAGGGGCCAATCAGCCC.

Ten or more counts support this clone. The CDR3 region is CSARPPKLAGAGDTQYF. The sequenced part of the CDR3 DNA is TGCAGTGCTAGGCCACCTAAACTAGCGGGAGCAGGGGATACG. This chain connects TRBV20-1 to TRBJ2-3; the match to TRBD2 covers 11 bases. The missing CDR3 end, 3 residues past where the read stops, is filled in from the germline J gene. The J segment lost 6 bases and the V segment lost 3 bases, leaving 14 bases of the junction unmatched. The CDR3 totals 17 residues. Germline lookup yields CDR1 DFQATT and CDR2 SNEGSKA (reference sequence).

At least ten counts were recorded for this clone. Read coverage stops 3 residues before the CDR3 terminus; the germline J gene supplies the remainder. The chain employs TRBV5-1 and TRBJ2-5; D perhaps matches TRBD2 (5 bases). Germline values: CDR1 SGHRS, CDR2 YFSETQ. This CDR3 has 14 amino acids. V shed 2 bases and J shed 2 bases, with 10 bases lying between them. The CDR3 DNA, read in part, is TGCGCCAGCAGCTTCCCGGACTCGCAAGAGACC. It translates to CASSFPDSQET. The whole CDR3 is CASSFPDSQETQYF.

Comment on this clone: Coverage ceases 3 residues before the CDR3 finishes, and the germline J gene fills in the end. V usage is TRBV2 and J usage is TRBJ2-5, with 7 bases that match TRBD2. The germline gives CDR1 SNHLY, CDR2 FYNNEI. The CDR3 totals 14 residues. V lost 5 bases, J lost 0 bases, and 3 bases stayed unmatched. CDR3 protein: CASSTGTNQETQYF. The part of the CDR3 DNA that was read is TGTGCCAGCAGTACCGGGACTAACCAAGAGACC.

This clone was counted at least ten times. The observed sequence ends 3 residues before the CDR3 terminus, with the missing tail filled in from the germline J gene. This chain joins TRBV7-8 and TRBJ2-2; 8 bases are shared with TRBD2. There are 16 residues in the CDR3. Germline lookup yields CDR1 SGHVS and CDR2 FQNEAQ. The V and J ends lost 2 bases and 1 base, in that order; junction bases with no gene match: 3. CDR3 bases read: TGTGCCAGCAGCTTATTTGCGGGGGGGAACACCGGGGAG. Its protein is CASSLFAGGNTGE. The full CDR3 protein is CASSLFAGGNTGELFF.

By its share, this clone is medium-sized. The CDR3 end lies 3 residues beyond the end of the read and is filled in from the germline J gene. The chain couples TRBV20-1 to TRBJ2-3; D is perhaps TRBD2 (5 bases). V lost 1 base to trimming and J lost 2 bases, with 13 bases between them. Germline V gives CDR1 DFQATT, CDR2 SNEGSKA (reference sequence). The CDR3 covers 15 residues. CDR3 residues: CSARGWLASTDTQYF. The part of the CDR3 DNA that was read is TGCAGTGCTAGAGGCTGGCTAGCCTCCACAGATACG.

This clone was picked up a small number of times. The CDR3 goes on 3 residues after the read ends, and that part is filled in from the germline J gene. V usage is TRBV6-4 and J usage is TRBJ1-1; no clear D. The V gene's germline CDR1 is MRHNA and CDR2 SNTAGT. The CDR3 has 14 amino acids. V lost 4 bases to trimming and J lost 6 bases, with 15 bases between them. The CDR3 loop reads CASSANAGAAEAFF. The sequenced part of the CDR3 DNA is TGTGCCAGCAGTGCCAACGCGGGCGCGGCTGAA.

This clone was detected many times. The sequence runs out 3 residues before the end of the CDR3; the remainder is reconstructed from the germline J gene. The chain couples TRBV4-1 to TRBJ1-4, with 7 bases matching TRBD1. The CDR3 is made up of 15 amino acids. Germline-derived CDR1 and CDR2 are MGHRA and YSYEKL. J was trimmed by 3 bases and V by 1 base; bases with no gene match: 2. The DNA read from the CDR3 is TGCGCCAGCAGCCAAGTCAGGGGGGCTAATGAAAAA. Its protein is CASSQVRGANEK. The CDR3 in full is CASSQVRGANEKLFF.

In its sample, this clone was seen many times. The read ends 3 residues early relative to the CDR3; the germline J gene fills the gap. The chain is built from TRBV20-1 and TRBJ1-2, with 8 bases that match TRBD1. Per the germline V gene, CDR1 is DFQATT and CDR2 is SNEGSKA (reference sequence). This CDR3 comprises 14 residues. With 4 bases clipped from V and 0 bases from J, the junction kept 4 bases outside the gene matches. CDR3 bases read: TGCAGTGCTAAGATGACAGGGGCTAACTATGGC. The encoded protein is CSAKMTGANYG. The full CDR3 sequence reads CSAKMTGANYGYTF.

This clone showed up many times. The read finishes 3 residues shy of the CDR3 end, and the germline J gene is used to complete it. The genes are TRBV5-1 and TRBJ2-7; 8 nucleotides align to TRBD2. CDR3 length equals 13 residues. In germline, CDR1 is SGHRS, CDR2 YFSETQ. V gave up 6 bases and J gave up 3 bases; unmatched junction bases: 5. The CDR3 is CASNRAGGYEQYF. The CDR3 DNA, read in part, is TGCGCCAGCAACCGGGCGGGGGGCTACGAG.

This clone was seen repeatedly, ten times or more. The CDR3 extends 3 residues past the end of the read, so its final part is completed from the germline J gene. The sample has other DNA sequences that encode this CDR3 too. This chain joins TRBV4-2 and TRBJ2-5; D remains unclear. The CDR3 covers 14 residues. CDR1 is LGHNA, CDR2 YNFKEQ, per germline. V gave up 0 bases and J gave up 0 bases, with 5 bases separating them. The CDR3 loop reads CASSQDRYQETQYF. The sequenced part of the CDR3 DNA is TGTGCCAGCAGCCAAGACAGGTACCAAGAGACC.

With regard to this clone: The read is 3 residues too short to cover the CDR3 end, so that end is filled in from the germline J gene. V usage is TRBV2 and J usage is TRBJ1-6; 9 bases align to TRBD1. Trimming removed 2 bases from V and 9 bases from J; junction bases left unmatched: 2. The CDR3 length is 14 residues. CDR1 is SNHLY, CDR2 FYNNEI, per germline. The CDR3 region is CASSERQGVSPLHF. The sequenced CDR3 bases are TGTGCCAGCAGTGAACGACAGGGGGTTTCACCC. Supplemented by reference TRBV2 and TRBJ1-6, the full variable domain reads EPEVTQTPSHQVTQMGQEVILRCVPISNHLYFYWYRQILGQKVEFLVSFYNNEISEKSEIFDDQFSVERPDGSNFTLKIRSTKLEDSAMYFCASSERQGVSPLHFGNGTRLTVT.

There are many counts of this clone. CDR3 bases read: TGTGCCAGTAGACCCGAAATAGCGGGAGCCTACAATGAG. Translating it yields CASRPEIAGAYNE. The complete CDR3 reads CASRPEIAGAYNEQFF. V usage is TRBV19 and J usage is TRBJ2-1; 9 bases align to TRBD2. The read gets to within 3 residues of the CDR3 end, and the germline J gene fills in the rest. Germline CDR1 reads LNHDA; CDR2 reads SQIVND (reference sequence). Germline trimming cut 6 bases from V and 2 bases from J; bases unmatched to any gene: 8. The CDR3 sequence is 16 residues long.

This clone was picked up many times. Read coverage stops 3 residues before the CDR3 terminus; the germline J gene supplies the remainder. The chain combines TRBV30 with TRBJ1-4; perhaps TRBD1 as D (6 bases). This CDR3 is built from 12 residues. Per germline, CDR1 GTSNPN and CDR2 SVGIG (reference sequence). With 0 bases removed from V and 7 bases from J, the gap between germline ends came to 6 bases. The CDR3 sequence is CAWSVQGEKLFF. The CDR3 DNA, read in part, is TGTGCCTGGAGTGTACAGGGTGAAAAA.

The sample holds a few counts of this clone. The CDR3 end is not reached by the read, which stops 3 residues before it; the germline J gene fills it in. The chain has TRBV7-9 and TRBJ2-5; TRBD2 matches at 8 bases. The CDR3 length is 15 residues. CDR1 is SEHNR and CDR2 is FQNEAQ in the germline V gene (reference sequence). Partial CDR3 DNA: TGTGCCAGCAGCCCCGCAGCGGGAGTACTAGATACC. Encoded protein: CASSPAAGVLDT. The full CDR3 is CASSPAAGVLDTQYF.

There are many counts of this clone. Read data end 3 residues before the CDR3 end; the end is taken from the germline J gene. The gene calls are TRBV2 and TRBJ2-1, with 9 bases identical to TRBD1. Germline V CDR1 and CDR2: SNHLY, FYNNEI. V trimming: 7 bases; J trimming: 2 bases; junction bases outside the gene matches: 3. This CDR3 comprises 14 residues. The chain's CDR3 is CASTRTGAYNEQFF. The part of the CDR3 DNA that was read is TGTGCCAGCACGAGGACAGGGGCCTACAATGAG. The variable domain in full, with the rest retrieved from reference TRBV2 and TRBJ2-1, is EPEVTQTPSHQVTQMGQEVILRCVPISNHLYFYWYRQILGQKVEFLVSFYNNEISEKSEIFDDQFSVERPDGSNFTLKIRSTKLEDSAMYFCASTRTGAYNEQFFGPGTRLTVL.

This clone was observed at least ten times. The read terminates 3 residues ahead of where the CDR3 ends, so the germline J gene completes it. The rearrangement links TRBV4-1 to TRBJ2-3; 15 bases fit TRBD2. The CDR3 totals 18 residues. V lost 1 base, J lost 0 bases, and 2 bases stayed unmatched. CDR1 and CDR2 from the germline V gene are MGHRA and YSYEKL. The CDR3 sequence is CASSQGGLAGGSTDTQYF. Incomplete CDR3 DNA: TGCGCCAGCAGCCAAGGGGGACTAGCGGGGGGCAGCACAGATACG.

Many counts were recorded for this clone. The CDR3 end falls 3 residues outside the read, so it is completed with the germline J gene. This chain links TRBV7-8 with TRBJ2-5, with D hard to call. The V end lost 3 bases, the J end lost 0 bases, and 11 bases lay between the germline ends. CDR3 length: 15 amino acids. Per germline, CDR1 SGHVS and CDR2 FQNEAQ. CDR3 protein: CASSFFGGNQETQYF. CDR3 DNA, as far as it was read: TGTGCCAGCAGCTTTTTCGGCGGCAACCAAGAGACC.

This clone was seen ten or more times. The read falls 3 residues short of the CDR3 end, and the missing part is taken from the germline J gene. This chain joins TRBV19 and TRBJ1-1; tentatively, D is TRBD1 (5 bases). Trimming cost V 4 bases and J 0 bases, with 9 bases left between them. The CDR3 totals 14 residues. CDR1 LNHDA and CDR2 SQIVND come from the germline V gene (reference sequence). The CDR3 bases that were read are TGTGCCAGTAGTAGTACAGGCATGAACACTGAA. As protein: CASSSTGMNTE. The whole CDR3 protein reads CASSSTGMNTEAFF.